A single sample gave rise to the 26 T cell receptor beta chains below, sequenced in a study of cytomegalovirus exposure and HLA in healthy donors. Libraries were prepared by immunoSEQ multiplex PCR; TCRdb keeps only in-frame clonotypes and omits some of them. The table includes more than 95,000 clones, about 91% detected once. Sample: PBMCs. The source of these receptors is a man between 18 and 35 years old in good health and CMV-seronegative.

The rearrangement uses TRBV5-1 and TRBJ1-1, with D tentatively TRBD1 (5 bases). Trimming removed 4 bases from V and 1 base from J, with 11 bases in between. The CDR3 contains 14 residues. Germline assignment: CDR1 SGHRS and CDR2 YFSETQ. CDR3 sequence reads: CASSASGQNTEAFF. CDR3 sequence (DNA): TGCGCCAGCAGCGCATCAGGGCAGAACACTGAAGCTTTCTTT.

The J gene is TRBJ2-5, the V gene TRBV7-6, with D perhaps matching TRBD1 (6 bases). CDR1 is SGHVS, CDR2 FNYEAQ, per germline. This CDR3 contains 16 residues. V shed 5 bases and J shed 5 bases, with 21 bases lying between them. The DNA of the CDR3 is TGTGCCAGCAGCGAGCGAGGGGGAACGGGATGGGAGACCCAGTACTTC. Encoded protein: CASSERGGTGWETQYF.

This clone was seen just once. V gene TRBV5-4 combines with J gene TRBJ2-3; 12 positions match TRBD2. There are 14 residues in the CDR3. Germline V gives CDR1 SGHNT, CDR2 YYREEE (reference sequence). J gave up 5 bases and V 4 bases, and 2 bases lay outside the gene matches. The CDR3 region has the DNA TGTGCCAGCAGCCAACTAGCGGGGGGAGATACGCAGTATTTT. Translation gives CASSQLAGGDTQYF.

The chain carries TRBV27 and TRBJ2-1; 8 bases match TRBD1. The ends lost 5 bases at V and 4 bases at J; junction bases unmatched: 10. This CDR3 has 16 residues. The germline CDR1 and CDR2 sequences are MNHEY and SMNVEV (reference sequence). The CDR3 spells CASSPRQGIVYNEQFF. CDR3 DNA sequence: TGTGCCAGCAGTCCCCGACAGGGGATAGTGTACAATGAGCAGTTCTTC.

The V call is TRBV4-1, the J call TRBJ1-4, with D unresolved. Looked up from germline, CDR1 is MGHRA and CDR2 is YSYEKL. The CDR3 has 16 residues. V was clipped by 1 base and J by 7 bases, with 16 bases between them. CDR3 loop: CASSQVWYRSPEKLFF. CDR3 coding DNA: TGCGCCAGCAGCCAAGTTTGGTACAGATCTCCTGAAAAACTGTTTTTT.

The chain combines TRBV7-2 with TRBJ2-2; TRBD2 matches 8 bases. The CDR3 covers 17 residues. CDR1 is SGHTA and CDR2 is FQGNSA in the germline V gene. The V segment lost 1 base and the J segment 4 bases; nucleotides outside the gene matches: 8. The CDR3 loop reads CASSLDGPGRVTGELFF. The CDR3 DNA follows: TGTGCCAGCAGCTTAGACGGACCCGGGAGGGTCACCGGGGAGCTGTTTTTT.

This clone showed up just a few times. The V gene is TRBV28, the J gene TRBJ1-2; 9 nucleotides line up with TRBD1. With V trimmed by 5 bases and J by 8 bases, 9 bases remained unmatched. CDR3 length equals 14 residues. The germline gives CDR1 MDHEN, CDR2 SYDVKM. CDR3 in amino acids: CASSLEHRGRGYTF. The CDR3 nucleotides are TGTGCCAGCAGTCTCGAACACAGGGGGCGAGGCTACACCTTC.

In this sample, this clone turned up once. This chain connects TRBV5-6 to TRBJ2-1, with a possible D match to TRBD2 (6 bases). This CDR3 is 16 amino acids long. Germline CDR1 reads SGHDT; CDR2 reads YYEEEE. The V end lost 1 base, the J end lost 8 bases, and 19 bases lay between the germline ends. The CDR3 region has the DNA TGTGCCAGCAGCTTGTTTCAGGGAGGTTGGTTCTATGAGCAGTTCTTC. It translates to CASSLFQGGWFYEQFF.

The chain uses TRBV30 and TRBJ1-4, with D uncertain. The V gene lost 8 bases and the J gene lost 4 bases, with 8 bases spanning the gap. Germline CDR1 reads GTSNPN; CDR2 reads SVGIG (reference sequence). This CDR3 is built from 11 residues. CDR3 loop: CAGGINEKLFF. In nucleotides, the CDR3 is TGTGCCGGAGGGATTAATGAAAAACTGTTTTTT.

J is TRBJ1-1 and V is TRBV7-2; tentative D call: TRBD1 (6 bases). CDR3 length equals 14 residues. Per the germline V gene, CDR1 is SGHTA and CDR2 is FQGNSA. Trimming took 5 bases from V and 3 from J, leaving 13 bases between them. The CDR3 spells CASSQNTGYTEAFF. The CDR3 DNA follows: TGTGCCAGCAGCCAAAATACAGGGTACACTGAAGCTTTCTTT.

The rearrangement uses TRBV5-1 and TRBJ2-7, with TRBD1 as a possible D gene (5 bases). The ends were cut back, 0 bases at V and 6 bases at J, with 16 bases in the middle. CDR3 length equals 15 residues. CDR1 is SGHRS and CDR2 is YFSETQ in the germline V gene. This CDR3 reads CASSLAGVRASEQYF. DNA of the CDR3: TGCGCCAGCAGCTTGGCCGGAGTCAGGGCCTCCGAGCAGTACTTC.

This chain uses TRBV11-2 with TRBJ2-2, with D possibly being TRBD2 (6 bases). The ends were cut back, 7 bases at V and 0 bases at J, with 15 bases in the middle. The CDR3 loop spans 16 amino acids. Germline V CDR1 and CDR2: SGHAT, FQNNGV. For the CDR3, the DNA is TGTGCCAGCAAATTGGGTCGCGGGACGAACACCGGGGAGCTGTTTTTT. This gives the protein CASKLGRGTNTGELFF.

The chain combines TRBV29-1 with TRBJ2-3; 10 nucleotides align to TRBD1. V lost 6 bases, J lost 5 bases, and 8 bases stayed unmatched. CDR3 length: 14 residues. The germline gives CDR1 SQVTM, CDR2 ANQGSEA. CDR3 protein: CSVNDRGQRDTQYF. CDR3 in DNA: TGCAGCGTAAACGACAGGGGGCAACGAGATACGCAGTATTTT.

This clone was observed a handful of times. The chain couples TRBV6-1 to TRBJ2-2; D call uncertain. The CDR3 sequence is 11 residues long. V dropped 6 bases and J dropped 7 bases, with 6 bases sitting between them. Germline loops: CDR1 MNHNS, CDR2 SASEGT. This chain's CDR3 is CASRSSGELFF. The CDR3 coding sequence is TGTGCCAGCAGGTCCAGCGGGGAGCTGTTTTTT.

V usage is TRBV5-1 and J usage is TRBJ2-7, with a weak D call TRBD1 (5 bases). The CDR3 is 14 residues long. CDR1 and CDR2 (germline): SGHRS, YFSETQ. V was trimmed by 5 bases and J by 1 base, leaving 13 bases between them. This chain's CDR3 is CASSDLQGSYEQYF. The CDR3 bases are TGCGCCAGCAGTGACCTCCAGGGATCCTACGAGCAGTACTTC.

V gene TRBV9 combines with J gene TRBJ2-2; D call uncertain. V lost 4 bases, J lost 1 base, and 8 bases lay in between. The CDR3 loop spans 14 amino acids. Germline V gives CDR1 SGDLS, CDR2 YYNGEE. The CDR3 coding sequence is TGTGCCAGCAGCCCGGGTTTGAACACCGGGGAGCTGTTTTTT. It encodes CASSPGLNTGELFF.

The chain has TRBV29-1 and TRBJ2-7, with TRBD2 identical over 8 bases. There are 12 residues in the CDR3. The ends lost 3 bases at V and 4 bases at J; junction bases unmatched: 2. The V gene's germline CDR1 is SQVTM and CDR2 ANQGSEA. This chain's CDR3 is CSVETSVYEQYF. The CDR3 bases are TGCAGCGTTGAGACTAGCGTTTACGAGCAGTACTTC.

In nucleotides, the CDR3 is TGTGCCAGCTTAACAGCGGGAGGATTGAAGACCCAGTACTTC. This codes for CASLTAGGLKTQYF. This rearrangement joins TRBV28 to TRBJ2-5; TRBD2 aligns across 9 bases. This CDR3 region has 14 residues. Germline V gene sequence: CDR1 MDHEN, CDR2 SYDVKM. V dropped 8 bases and J dropped 6; count of bases not matched to a gene: 10.

This clone showed up just once. The V call is TRBV27, the J call TRBJ2-7, with 9 bases fitting TRBD2. V shed 2 bases and J 3 bases; nucleotides not matched to a gene: 2. CDR1 is MNHEY and CDR2 is SMNVEV in the germline V gene (reference sequence). The CDR3 is 14 amino acids. As DNA, the CDR3 is TGTGCCAGCAGTTTACGCGGGAGGGTCTACGAGCAGTACTTC. It is translated as CASSLRGRVYEQYF.

The chain recombines TRBV29-1 with TRBJ2-1; 8 bases are a match to TRBD1. The CDR3 is made up of 11 amino acids. Germline CDR1 reads SQVTM; CDR2 reads ANQGSEA. With V trimmed by 6 bases and J by 9 bases, 4 bases remained unmatched. As DNA, the CDR3 is TGCAGCGTCATGACAGGGGCTGAGCAGTTCTTC. This gives the protein CSVMTGAEQFF.

The V gene is TRBV25-1, the J gene TRBJ2-5, with TRBD2 matching 7 bases. CDR3 length equals 13 residues. Per the germline V gene, CDR1 is MGHDK and CDR2 is SYGVNS. The V and J ends lost 8 bases and 7 bases, in that order; junction bases with no gene match: 10. In DNA form, the CDR3 reads TGTGCCAGCGGAACCGGGACTATGGGGACCCAGTACTTC. As protein: CASGTGTMGTQYF.

V gene TRBV4-1 combines with J gene TRBJ2-1; a weak D match, TRBD1 (5 bases). The CDR3 sequence is 16 residues long. Trimming stripped 0 bases from V and 5 bases from J, with 14 bases between. Looked up from germline, CDR1 is MGHRA and CDR2 is YSYEKL. CDR3 DNA sequence: TGCGCCAGCAGCCAAGACCCGATCAGGGCGGACAATGAGCAGTTCTTC. Its protein is CASSQDPIRADNEQFF.

The chain joins TRBV28 to TRBJ2-3; D may be TRBD1 (6 bases). Per the germline V gene, CDR1 is MDHEN and CDR2 is SYDVKM. The CDR3 contains 14 residues. V shed 5 bases and J shed 0 bases, with 9 bases lying between them. Written as DNA, the CDR3 is TGTGCCAGCAGTGGGACATCTAGCACAGATACGCAGTATTTT. Protein sequence: CASSGTSSTDTQYF.

The rearrangement uses TRBV7-9 and TRBJ1-1; no definite D call. The germline V gene has CDR1 SEHNR and CDR2 FQNEAQ (reference sequence). Trimming removed 0 bases from V and 6 bases from J, with 5 bases in between. This CDR3 has 12 residues. Here the CDR3 DNA reads TGTGCCAGCAGCTTAGCGCGATCTGAAGCTTTCTTT. Residues: CASSLARSEAFF.

The rearrangement joins TRBV25-1 to TRBJ1-3; 8 bases fit TRBD1. The CDR3 runs to 16 residues. V was clipped by 0 bases and J by 1 base; unmatched bases: 2. Germline CDR1 is MGHDK and CDR2 is SYGVNS. CDR3 DNA sequence: TGTGCCAGCAGTGAATACGGGACAGGATCTGGAAACACCATATATTTT. Its translation is CASSEYGTGSGNTIYF.

The rearrangement links TRBV4-3 to TRBJ1-6, with 7 bases lining up with TRBD1. V lost 1 base, J lost 10 bases, and 13 bases stayed unmatched. The CDR3 sequence is 17 residues long. Germline CDR1 and CDR2: LGHNA and YSLEER. CDR3 coding DNA: TGCGCCAGCAGCCAAGCTTATTTCGGACAGGTCTACTCACCCCTCCACTTT. As protein: CASSQAYFGQVYSPLHF.